This T cell receptor (beta chain) is drawn from a study of T cell responses to AZD1222 COVID-19 vaccine. Across the study: Second doses were pooled across both intervals (about 4 or about 12 weeks).

In the case of this clone: Its antigen remains unknown.

This CDR3 comprises 14 residues. Germline loops: CDR1 SGHRS, CDR2 YFSETQ. V lost 7 bases, J lost 5 bases, and 15 bases lay in between. Study-level results: Variant regions that are unmutated are reportedly the target of nearly half of spike-specific TCRs. It was only after the peak T cell response that any repertoires were sampled. Researchers report vaccine-associated CD4 TCRs spanning spike, with dominance at 160-218 and 743-854.

Sequencing was performed with immunoSEQ multiplex PCR; in TCRdb, only in-frame clones are kept and a portion is missing. The repertoire holds approximately 190,000 clones, about 92% seen once, with over 1% in the top ten. This clonotype originated in an adult in good health. The chain is built from TRBV5-1 and TRBJ1-4; D is perhaps TRBD1 (6 bases). The material sequenced was peripheral blood, taken on day 0 of AZD1222 vaccination. This CDR3 is CASAGGRGNEKLFF. CDR3 nucleotides: TGCGCCAGCGCCGGAGGGAGGGGGAATGAAAAACTGTTTTTT.